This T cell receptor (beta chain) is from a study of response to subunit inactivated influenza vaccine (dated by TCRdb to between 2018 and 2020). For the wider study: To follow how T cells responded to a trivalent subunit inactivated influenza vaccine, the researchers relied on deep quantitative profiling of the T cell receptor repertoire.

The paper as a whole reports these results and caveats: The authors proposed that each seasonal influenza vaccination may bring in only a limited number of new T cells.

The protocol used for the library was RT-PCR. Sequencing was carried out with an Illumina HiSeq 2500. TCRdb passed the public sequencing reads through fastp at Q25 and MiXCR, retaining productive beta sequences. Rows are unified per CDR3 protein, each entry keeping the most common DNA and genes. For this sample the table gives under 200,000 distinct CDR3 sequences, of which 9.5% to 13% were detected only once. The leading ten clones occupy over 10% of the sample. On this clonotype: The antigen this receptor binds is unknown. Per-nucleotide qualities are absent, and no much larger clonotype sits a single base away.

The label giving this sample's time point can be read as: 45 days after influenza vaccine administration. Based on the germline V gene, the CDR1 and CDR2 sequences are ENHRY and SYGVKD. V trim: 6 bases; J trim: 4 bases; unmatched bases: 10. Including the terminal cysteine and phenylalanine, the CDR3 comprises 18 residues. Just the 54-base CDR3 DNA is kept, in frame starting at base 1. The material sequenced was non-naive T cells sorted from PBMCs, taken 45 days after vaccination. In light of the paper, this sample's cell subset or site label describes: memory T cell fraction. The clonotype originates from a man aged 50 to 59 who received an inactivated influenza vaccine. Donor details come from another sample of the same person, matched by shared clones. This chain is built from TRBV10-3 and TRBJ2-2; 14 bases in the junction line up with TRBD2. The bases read TGTGCCATCAGCCTAACCGGGACTAGCGGGAGCTCCACCGGGGAGCTGTTTTTT. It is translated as CAISLTGTSGSSTGELFF.